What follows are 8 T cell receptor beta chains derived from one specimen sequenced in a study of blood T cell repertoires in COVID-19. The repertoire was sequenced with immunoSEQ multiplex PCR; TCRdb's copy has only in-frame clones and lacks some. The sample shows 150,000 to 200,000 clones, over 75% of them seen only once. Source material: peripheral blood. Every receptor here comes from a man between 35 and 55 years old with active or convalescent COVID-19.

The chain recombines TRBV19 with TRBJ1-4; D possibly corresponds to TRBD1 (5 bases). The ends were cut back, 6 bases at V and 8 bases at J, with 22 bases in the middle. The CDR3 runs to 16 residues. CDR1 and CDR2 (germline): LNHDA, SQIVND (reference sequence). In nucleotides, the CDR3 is TGTGCCAGTAGCCCCGGGGGTCCCGGGCAGAGGGAAAAACTGTTTTTT. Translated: CASSPGGPGQREKLFF.

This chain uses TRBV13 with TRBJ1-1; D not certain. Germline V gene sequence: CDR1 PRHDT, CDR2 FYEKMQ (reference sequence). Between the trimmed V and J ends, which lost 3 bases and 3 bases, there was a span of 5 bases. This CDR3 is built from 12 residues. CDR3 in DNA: TGTGCCAGCAGCTTCTCGGACACTGAAGCTTTCTTT. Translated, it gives CASSFSDTEAFF.

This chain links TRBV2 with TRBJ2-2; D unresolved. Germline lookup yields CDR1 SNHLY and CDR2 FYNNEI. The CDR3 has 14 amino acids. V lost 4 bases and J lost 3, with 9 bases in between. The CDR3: CASSGVEYTGELFF. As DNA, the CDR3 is TGTGCCAGCAGTGGCGTAGAATACACCGGGGAGCTGTTTTTT.

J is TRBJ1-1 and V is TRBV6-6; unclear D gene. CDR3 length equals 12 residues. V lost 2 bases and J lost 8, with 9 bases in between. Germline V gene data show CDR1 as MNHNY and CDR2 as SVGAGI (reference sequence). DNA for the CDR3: TGTGCCAGCAGTTACGGTTTGGCAGAAGCTTTCTTT. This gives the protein CASSYGLAEAFF.

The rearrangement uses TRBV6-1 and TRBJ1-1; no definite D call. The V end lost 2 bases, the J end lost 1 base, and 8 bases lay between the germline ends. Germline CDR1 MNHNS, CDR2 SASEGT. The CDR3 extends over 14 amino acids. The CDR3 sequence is CASSELNTNTEAFF. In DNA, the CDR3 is TGTGCCAGCAGTGAACTGAACACGAACACTGAAGCTTTCTTT.

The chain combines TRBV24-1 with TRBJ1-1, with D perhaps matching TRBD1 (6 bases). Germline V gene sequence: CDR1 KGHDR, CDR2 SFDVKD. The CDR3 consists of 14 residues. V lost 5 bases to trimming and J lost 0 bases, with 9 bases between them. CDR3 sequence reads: CATSATGMNTEAFF. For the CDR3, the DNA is TGTGCCACCAGTGCGACAGGAATGAACACTGAAGCTTTCTTT.

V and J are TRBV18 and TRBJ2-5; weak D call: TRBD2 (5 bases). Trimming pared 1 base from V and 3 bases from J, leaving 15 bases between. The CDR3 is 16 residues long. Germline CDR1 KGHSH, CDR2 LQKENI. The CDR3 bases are TGTGCCAGCTCACCACAGAGATCCGAGGAGGAAGAGACCCAGTACTTC. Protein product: CASSPQRSEEEETQYF.

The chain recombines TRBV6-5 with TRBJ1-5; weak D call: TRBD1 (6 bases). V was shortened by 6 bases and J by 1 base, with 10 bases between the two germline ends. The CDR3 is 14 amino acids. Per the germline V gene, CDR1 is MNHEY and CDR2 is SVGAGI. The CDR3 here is CASSRTVSNQPQHF. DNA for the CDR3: TGTGCCAGCAGCAGGACAGTAAGCAATCAGCCCCAGCATTTT.